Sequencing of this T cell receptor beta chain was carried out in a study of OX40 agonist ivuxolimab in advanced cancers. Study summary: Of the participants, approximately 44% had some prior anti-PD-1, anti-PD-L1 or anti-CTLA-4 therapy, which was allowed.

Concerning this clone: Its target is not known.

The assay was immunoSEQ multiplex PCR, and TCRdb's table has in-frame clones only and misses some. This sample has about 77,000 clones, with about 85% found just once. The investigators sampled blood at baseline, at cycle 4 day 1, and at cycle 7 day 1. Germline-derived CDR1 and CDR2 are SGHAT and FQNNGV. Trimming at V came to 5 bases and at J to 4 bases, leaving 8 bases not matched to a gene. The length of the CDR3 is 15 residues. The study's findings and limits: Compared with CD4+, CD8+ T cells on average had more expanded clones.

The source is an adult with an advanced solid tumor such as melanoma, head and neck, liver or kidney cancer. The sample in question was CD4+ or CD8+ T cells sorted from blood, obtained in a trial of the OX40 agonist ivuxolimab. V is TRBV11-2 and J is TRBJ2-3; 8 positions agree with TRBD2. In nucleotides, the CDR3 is TGTGCCAGCAGCCCCCTATACGGGGGGGCAGATACGCAGTATTTT. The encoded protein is CASSPLYGGADTQYF.